This entry lists 19 T cell receptor beta chains sequenced from one sample in a study of T cell repertoires in cytomegalovirus infection. These TCRs' antigens remain unknown. From the reads, TCRdb called clonotypes with MiXCR, one entry per CDR3 protein. The sample has fewer than 1,000,000 distinct CDR3 sequences; roughly 30% are singletons. The sample was cultured CD8+ T cells from PBMCs, taken from culture after CMV antigen stimulation. The source is a human donor in good health (CMV status not recorded). Some clones in this sample may be carry-over from other donors' samples.

The chain couples TRBV4-2 to TRBJ2-3, with 8 bases fitting TRBD2. The CDR3 is made up of 18 amino acids. Per the germline V gene, CDR1 is LGHNA and CDR2 is YNFKEQ. V lost 0 bases and J lost 2; bases outside the gene matches: 10. This CDR3 is CASSQDGGAGGHTDTQYF. DNA of the CDR3: TGTGCCAGCAGCCAAGACGGGGGGGCCGGTGGACACACAGATACGCAGTATTTT.

As to this clonotype: This could be a read error, since a much larger clone is one nucleotide away. The V and J genes are TRBV7-8 and TRBJ1-1, with 11 positions matching TRBD1. The CDR3 is 15 amino acids. Germline values: CDR1 SGHVS, CDR2 FQNEAQ. The CDR3 coding sequence is TGTGTCAGCAGCTTACCCCGGGACAGGGGGACTGAAGCTTTCTTT. It codes for CVSSLPRDRGTEAFF.

The rearrangement links TRBV19 to TRBJ2-4; no definite D call. In germline, CDR1 is LNHDA, CDR2 SQIVND (reference sequence). The V end lost 5 bases, the J end lost 1 base, and 6 bases lay between the germline ends. The CDR3 runs 13 residues. CDR3 bases: TGTGCCAGTAGTGCCGGGGCCAAAAACATTCAGTACTTC. Translation gives CASSAGAKNIQYF.

This sequence joins TRBV12-3 or TRBV12-4 and TRBJ2-1; 8 bases line up with TRBD2. The ends lost 5 bases at V and 12 bases at J; junction bases unmatched: 3. CDR3 length equals 11 residues. CDR3 DNA: TGTGCCAGCAGTCCCGGGGGGGCGCAGTTCTTC. It codes for CASSPGGAQFF.

The chain combines TRBV27 with TRBJ1-4; TRBD1 matches at 9 bases. Germline V CDR1 and CDR2: MNHEY, SMNVEV (reference sequence). The trim removed 6 bases at V and 13 bases at J, leaving 9 bases unmatched. This CDR3 contains 13 residues. The CDR3 spells CASSLGTGSVLFF. As DNA, the CDR3 is TGTGCCAGCAGCCTCGGGACAGGGTCCGTACTGTTTTTT.

This clonotype was detected a few times. The chain combines TRBV7-2 with TRBJ1-1; no clear D gene. The V end was cut by 0 bases, the J end by 4 bases, with 12 bases between. Germline CDR1 and CDR2: SGHTA and FQGNSA. The CDR3 totals 15 residues. Here the CDR3 DNA reads TGTGCCAGCAGCTTAGCAGGAAAAGGGAGCACTGAAGCTTTCTTT. Translation: CASSLAGKGSTEAFF.

The chain carries TRBV6-2 or TRBV6-3 and TRBJ2-7; 8 bases agree with TRBD2. V lost 7 bases, J lost 0 bases, and 20 bases stayed unmatched. Germline CDR1 and CDR2: MNHEY and SVGEGT. This CDR3 is 19 amino acids long. This chain's CDR3 is CASNEFAGGFASDSYEQYF. CDR3 in DNA: TGTGCCAGCAACGAATTCGCGGGGGGCTTCGCGAGCGACTCCTACGAGCAGTACTTC.

The chain has TRBV6-1 and TRBJ2-5; 7 positions agree with TRBD2. In germline, CDR1 is MNHNS, CDR2 SASEGT. V dropped 5 bases and J dropped 3; count of bases not matched to a gene: 12. The CDR3 runs to 16 residues. The CDR3 coding sequence is TGTGCCAGCAGTCTCCCTGGCGGAGCGGGGAAAGAGACCCAGTACTTC. This codes for CASSLPGGAGKETQYF.

V and J are TRBV10-3 and TRBJ2-3; tentative D call: TRBD2 (5 bases). Trimming left V 4 bases short and J 4 bases short, with 24 bases between. There are 18 residues in the CDR3. CDR1 and CDR2 from the germline V gene are ENHRY and SYGVKD. DNA for the CDR3: TGTGCCATCAGTGGAGGGCCCTCTAACATTATAACCGCAGATACGCAGTATTTT. Translated, it gives CAISGGPSNIITADTQYF.

This clonotype has only one observation. A junction end diverges from the germline sequence, so it may reflect a read error. The rearrangement joins TRBV12-5 to TRBJ2-1, with 10 bases fitting TRBD2. Germline V gene lookup returns CDR1 LGHNT and CDR2 FRNRAP. The CDR3 sequence is 14 residues long. CDR3 in DNA: TGTGCTGGTGGTCGGGGACTAGCGCCCAATGAGCAGTTCTTC. Amino acid sequence: CAGGRGLAPNEQFF.

The chain combines TRBV28 with TRBJ1-1; tentative D call: TRBD1 (5 bases). Trimming removed 6 bases from V and 1 base from J, with 21 bases in between. CDR1 and CDR2 from the germline V gene are MDHEN and SYDVKM. The CDR3 consists of 17 residues. CDR3 sequence: CASSRPSRTGANTEAFF. CDR3 nucleotide sequence: TGTGCCAGCAGCAGACCCTCCCGTACAGGCGCGAACACTGAAGCTTTCTTT.

V is TRBV14 and J is TRBJ1-1; D may be TRBD1 (6 bases). There are 16 residues in the CDR3. V was pared by 2 bases and J by 0 bases, with 13 bases between. Germline values: CDR1 SGHDN, CDR2 FVKESK. As DNA, the CDR3 is TGTGCCAGCAGCCAACCTGACAGGTACTTGAACACTGAAGCTTTCTTT. Residues: CASSQPDRYLNTEAFF.

At least ten counts were recorded for this clonotype. The chain combines TRBV7-2 with TRBJ2-2, with D perhaps matching TRBD1 or TRBD2 (5 bases each). V lost 3 bases and J 4 bases, leaving 9 bases between the germline ends. CDR1 is SGHTA, CDR2 FQGNSA, per germline. The CDR3 loop spans 14 amino acids. Here the CDR3 reads CASSFLGVTGELFF. The CDR3 nucleotides are TGTGCCAGCAGCTTCTTGGGGGTCACCGGGGAGCTGTTTTTT.

The chain couples TRBV29-1 to TRBJ2-2; D ambiguous. The V gene lost 2 bases and the J gene lost 6 bases, with 4 bases spanning the gap. The germline CDR1 and CDR2 sequences are SQVTM and ANQGSEA. The CDR3 runs 11 residues. The CDR3 loop is CSVEHSGELFF. In nucleotides, the CDR3 is TGCAGCGTTGAACATTCCGGGGAGCTGTTTTTT.

The chain employs TRBV7-9 and TRBJ2-5; 9 nucleotides match TRBD1. The CDR3 length is 14 residues. The V gene end was trimmed by 5 bases and the J gene end by 4 bases; junction bases not matched to a gene: 5. CDR1 SEHNR and CDR2 FQNEAQ come from the germline V gene (reference sequence). CDR3 sequence: CASSPWDRAETQYF. CDR3 sequence (DNA): TGTGCCAGCAGCCCTTGGGACAGGGCAGAGACCCAGTACTTC.

This clonotype has only a few counts. J is TRBJ2-3 and V is TRBV12-3 or TRBV12-4; D ambiguous. This CDR3 has 15 amino acids. The V end lost 6 bases, the J end lost 0 bases, and 13 bases lay between the germline ends. The CDR3 DNA sequence: TGTGCCAGCAGCCTCTCACAACTTAGCACAGATACGCAGTATTTT. As protein: CASSLSQLSTDTQYF.

This clonotype turned up a few times. The chain has TRBV7-6 and TRBJ2-1; possibly TRBD1 for D (6 bases). V was clipped by 11 bases and J by 2 bases, with 16 bases between them. CDR1 and CDR2 from the germline V gene are SGHVS and FNYEAQ. This CDR3 contains 14 residues. The CDR3 region is CAPQGRGAYNEQFF. The DNA of the CDR3 is TGTGCCCCTCAGGGGCGCGGTGCCTACAATGAGCAGTTCTTC. Using reference TRBV7-6 and TRBJ2-1 for the parts outside the CDR3, the full variable domain is GAGVSQSPRYKVTKRGQDVALRCDPISGHVSLYWYRQALGQGPEFLTYFNYEAQQDKSGLPNDRFSAERPEGSISTLTIQRTEQRDSAMYRCAPQGRGAYNEQFFGPGTRLTVL.

This clonotype has only a few counts. This chain connects TRBV27 to TRBJ1-4; 7 positions agree with TRBD1. The CDR3 has 12 amino acids. The ends lost 6 bases at V and 11 bases at J; junction bases unmatched: 6. Germline lookup yields CDR1 MNHEY and CDR2 SMNVEV (reference sequence). This chain's CDR3 is CASSREGQKLFF. The CDR3 DNA is TGTGCCAGCAGCCGGGAGGGACAGAAACTGTTTTTT.

The rearrangement links TRBV28 to TRBJ2-5; D gene unclear. The V end lost 3 bases, the J end lost 3 bases, and 11 bases lay between the germline ends. CDR1 is MDHEN, CDR2 SYDVKM, per germline. This CDR3 spans 14 amino acids. The CDR3 protein is CASSLFRREETQYF. DNA of the CDR3: TGTGCCAGCAGTTTGTTTAGGAGAGAAGAGACCCAGTACTTC.